Listed below are T cell receptor beta chains from one sample, sequenced in a study of T-cell reconstitution after alpha-beta-depleted transplantation in children. TCRdb re-called the PCR reads through MiXCR, storing one row per CDR3 protein. In the table there are hundreds of thousands of distinct CDR3 sequences, 10% to 15% of which are singletons. This specimen consisted of PBMCs, mostly from graft donor cells, obtained 360 days after TCRalphabeta/CD19-depleted stem cell transplant. These receptors all come from a male patient between 5 and 17 years old who had a stem cell transplant for acute myeloid leukemia, so the T cells may come from the graft donor. Both conserved end residues are part of each CDR3. The D gene is left open where the match is weak. Size tells how often a clone was seen (once, few, many) or the class of an expanded clone, and some rows leave it out.

>TRBV7-8|TRBD1|TRBJ2-7|.
TGTGCCAGCAGCTTACAGGAGACAGGGGGGTCCGAGCAGTACTTC
CASSLQETGGSEQYF
>TRBV20-1|.|TRBJ2-7|.
TGCAGTGCTAGTGAACCCACCTCTACCTACGAGCAGTACTTC
CSASEPTSTYEQYF
>TRBV12-3/TRBV12-4|.|TRBJ2-3|.
TGTGCCAGCAGCTCAACTATGGACTTTTGGGGGACAGATACGCAGTATTTT
CASSSTMDFWGTDTQYF
>TRBV20-1|.|TRBJ2-1|few
TGCAGTGCTAGCGCTCAGCATGAGCAGTTCTTC
CSASAQHEQFF
>TRBV9|.|TRBJ2-5|few
TGTGCCAGCAGCGTAGCGGAGGGCCGTTTGGAGACCCAGTACTTC
CASSVAEGRLETQYF
>TRBV7-8|TRBD2|TRBJ2-7|many
TGTGCCAGCAGCTTTTCGGCTATCGGGACTACCTACGAGCAGTACTTC
CASSFSAIGTTYEQYF
>TRBV7-9|.|TRBJ2-5|.
TGTGCCAGCAGCTTGCCCGAAGAGGAGACCCAGTACTTC
CASSLPEEETQYF
>TRBV9|.|TRBJ2-7|.
TGTGCCAGCAGTCGCGCCCCCTACTACGAGCAGTACTTC
CASSRAPYYEQYF
>TRBV4-2|TRBD1|TRBJ2-7|many
TGTGCCAGCAGCCAAAGGGACAGGGGGCACGAGCAGTACTTC
CASSQRDRGHEQYF
>TRBV5-1|.|TRBJ2-3|.
TGCGCCAGCAGCTTGAGAGCGGATACAGATACGCAGTATTTT
CASSLRADTDTQYF
>TRBV2|.|TRBJ2-1|.
TGTGCCAGCAGGCGGGACCCCTACAATGAGCAGTTCTTC
CASRRDPYNEQFF
>TRBV7-8|.|TRBJ2-7|few
TGTGCCAGCAGCTATCAAACTCTTAGGCGGACCCTCTACGAGCAGTACTTC
CASSYQTLRRTLYEQYF
>TRBV11-2|.|TRBJ2-6|.
TGTGCCAGCAGCCCACTTGGGGCCAACGTCCTGACTTTC
CASSPLGANVLTF
>TRBV7-6|.|TRBJ2-3|.
TGTGCCAGCAGCGAGACCGCGGCAGCTGTAGGCACAGATACGCAGTATTTT
CASSETAAAVGTDTQYF